This T cell receptor (beta chain) was recorded in a study of T cell responses to AZD1222 COVID-19 vaccine. This clone has only a few counts. Its antigen remains unknown. V gave up 8 bases and J gave up 5 bases; unmatched junction bases: 9. This CDR3 has 14 residues. Germline V gene sequence: CDR1 LNHNV, CDR2 YYDKDF (reference sequence). Repertoires were generated with immunoSEQ multiplex PCR, while TCRdb's copy carries only in-frame clones and drops some. The sample yields roughly 140,000 clones, roughly 93% seen once. Study-wide findings and caveats: Recipients of two AZD1222 doses showed rising Spike-specific TCR breadth and depth. Only 5 to 7 individuals given AZD1222 were seropositive at baseline. Samples come after the peak T cell response, not at day 14. Most donors were white British, females outnumbered males, and clonal diversity was possibly underestimated.

The material sequenced was peripheral blood, taken 28 days after the second AZD1222 dose. This receptor was identified in an adult who received the AZD1222 COVID-19 vaccine. The chain couples TRBV15 to TRBJ2-3; 8 nucleotides line up with TRBD2. CDR3 protein: CATRGAGVEDTQYF. CDR3 sequence (DNA): TGTGCCACCCGCGGAGCGGGGGTTGAAGATACGCAGTATTTT.